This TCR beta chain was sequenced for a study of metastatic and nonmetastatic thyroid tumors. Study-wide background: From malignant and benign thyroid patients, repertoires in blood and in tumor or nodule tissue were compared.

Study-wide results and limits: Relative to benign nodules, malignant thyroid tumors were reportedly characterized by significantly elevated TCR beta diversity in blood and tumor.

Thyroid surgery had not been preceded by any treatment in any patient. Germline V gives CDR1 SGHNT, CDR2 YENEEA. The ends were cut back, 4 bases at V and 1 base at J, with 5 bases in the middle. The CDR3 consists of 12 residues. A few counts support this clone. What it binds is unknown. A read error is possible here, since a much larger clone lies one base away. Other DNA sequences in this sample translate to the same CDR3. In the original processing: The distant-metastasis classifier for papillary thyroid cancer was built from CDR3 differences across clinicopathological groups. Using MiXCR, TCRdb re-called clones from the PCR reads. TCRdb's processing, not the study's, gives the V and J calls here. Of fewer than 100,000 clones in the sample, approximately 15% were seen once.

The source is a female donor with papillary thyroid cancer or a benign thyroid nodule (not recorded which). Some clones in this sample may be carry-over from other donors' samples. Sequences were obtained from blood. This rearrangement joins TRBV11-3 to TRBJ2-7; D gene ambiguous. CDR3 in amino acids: CASSSSSYEQYF. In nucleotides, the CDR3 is TGTGCCAGCAGCTCATCGTCCTACGAGCAGTACTTC.